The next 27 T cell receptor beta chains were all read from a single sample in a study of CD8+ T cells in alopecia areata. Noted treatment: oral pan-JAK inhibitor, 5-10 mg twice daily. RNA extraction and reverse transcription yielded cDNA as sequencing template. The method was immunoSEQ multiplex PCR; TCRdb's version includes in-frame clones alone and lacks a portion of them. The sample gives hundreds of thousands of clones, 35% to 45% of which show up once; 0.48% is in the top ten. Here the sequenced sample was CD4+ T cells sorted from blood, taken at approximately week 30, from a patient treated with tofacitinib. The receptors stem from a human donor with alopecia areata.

The DNA for the CDR3 is TGCAGCGTTGAACTAACGGTTGGCTCTGGAAACACCATATATTTT. Translation: CSVELTVGSGNTIYF. V usage is TRBV29-1 and J usage is TRBJ1-3; no firm D call. Trimming shortened V by 2 bases and J by 0 bases, and 11 bases separated the two germline ends. The CDR3 covers 15 residues. Germline V CDR1 and CDR2: SQVTM, ANQGSEA.

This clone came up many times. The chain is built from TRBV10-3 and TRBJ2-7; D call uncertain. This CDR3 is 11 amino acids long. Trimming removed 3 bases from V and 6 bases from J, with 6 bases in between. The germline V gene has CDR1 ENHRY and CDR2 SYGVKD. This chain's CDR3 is CAISDGGEQYF. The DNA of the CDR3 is TGTGCCATCAGTGACGGTGGCGAGCAGTACTTC.

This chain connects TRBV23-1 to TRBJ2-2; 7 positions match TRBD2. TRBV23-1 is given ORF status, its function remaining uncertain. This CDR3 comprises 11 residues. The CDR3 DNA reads TGCCGGGGGGCGAACACCGGGGAGCTGTTTTTT. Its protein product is CRGANTGELFF.

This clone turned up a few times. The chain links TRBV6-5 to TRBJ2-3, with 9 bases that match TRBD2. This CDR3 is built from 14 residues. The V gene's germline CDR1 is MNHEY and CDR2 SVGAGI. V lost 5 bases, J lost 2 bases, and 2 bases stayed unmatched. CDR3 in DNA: TGTGCCAGCAGTCTAGCGGGGACCACAGATACGCAGTATTTT. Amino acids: CASSLAGTTDTQYF.

The CDR3 sequence is CASSPTVGTSGTNEQFF. The CDR3, as DNA: TGTGCCAGCAGCCCAACAGTCGGGACTAGCGGAACCAATGAGCAGTTCTTC. This chain connects TRBV4-2 to TRBJ2-1, with 11 bases that match TRBD2. CDR3 size: 17 residues. The J segment lost 6 bases and the V segment lost 4 bases, leaving 11 bases of the junction unmatched. Germline lookup yields CDR1 LGHNA and CDR2 YNFKEQ.

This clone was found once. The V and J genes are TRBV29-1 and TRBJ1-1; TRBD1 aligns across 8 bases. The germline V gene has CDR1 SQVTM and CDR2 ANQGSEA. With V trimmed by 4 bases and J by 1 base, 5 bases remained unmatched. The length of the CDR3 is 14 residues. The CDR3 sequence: CSVAEGTGNTEAFF. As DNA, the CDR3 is TGCAGCGTTGCCGAGGGGACAGGGAACACTGAAGCTTTCTTT.

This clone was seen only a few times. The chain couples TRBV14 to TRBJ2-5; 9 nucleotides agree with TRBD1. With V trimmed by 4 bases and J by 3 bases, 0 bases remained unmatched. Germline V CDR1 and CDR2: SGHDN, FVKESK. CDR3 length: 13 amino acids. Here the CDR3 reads CASSRDREETQYF. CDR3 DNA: TGTGCCAGCAGCCGGGACAGGGAAGAGACCCAGTACTTC. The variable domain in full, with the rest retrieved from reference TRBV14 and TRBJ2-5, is EAGVTQFPSHSVIEKGQTVTLRCDPISGHDNLYWYRRVMGKEIKFLLHFVKESKQDESGMPNNRFLAERTGGTYSTLKVQPAELEDSGVYFCASSRDREETQYFGPGTRLLVL.

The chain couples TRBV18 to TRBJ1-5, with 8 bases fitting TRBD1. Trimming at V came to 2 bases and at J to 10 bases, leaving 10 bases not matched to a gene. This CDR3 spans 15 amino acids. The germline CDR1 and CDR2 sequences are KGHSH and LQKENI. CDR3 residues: CASSPFGDRGRPQHF. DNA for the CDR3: TGTGCCAGCTCACCATTCGGAGACAGGGGCCGCCCCCAGCATTTT. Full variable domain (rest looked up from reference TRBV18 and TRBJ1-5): NAGVMQNPRHLVRRRGQEARLRCSPMKGHSHVYWYRQLPEEGLKFMVYLQKENIIDESGMPKERFSAEFPKEGPSILRIQQVVRGDSAAYFCASSPFGDRGRPQHFGDGTRLSIL.

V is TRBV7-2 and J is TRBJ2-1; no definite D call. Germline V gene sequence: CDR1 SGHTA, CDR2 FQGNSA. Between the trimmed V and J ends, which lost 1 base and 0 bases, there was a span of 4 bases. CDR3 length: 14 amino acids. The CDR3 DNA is TGTGCCAGCAGCTTAGTGGCCTCCTACAATGAGCAGTTCTTC. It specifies CASSLVASYNEQFF.

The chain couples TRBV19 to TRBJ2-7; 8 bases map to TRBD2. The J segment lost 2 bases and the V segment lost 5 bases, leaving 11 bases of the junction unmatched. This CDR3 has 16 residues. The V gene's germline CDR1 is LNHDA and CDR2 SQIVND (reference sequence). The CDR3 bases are TGTGCCAGTAGTTTTCAGGCGGGGGGCTCGCCCTACGAGCAGTACTTC. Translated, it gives CASSFQAGGSPYEQYF.

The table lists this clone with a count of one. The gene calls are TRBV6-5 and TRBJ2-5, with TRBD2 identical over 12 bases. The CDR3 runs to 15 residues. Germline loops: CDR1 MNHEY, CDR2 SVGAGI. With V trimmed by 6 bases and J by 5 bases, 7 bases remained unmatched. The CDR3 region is CASRTKLAGGETQYF. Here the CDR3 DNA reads TGTGCCAGCAGAACCAAACTAGCGGGAGGCGAGACCCAGTACTTC.

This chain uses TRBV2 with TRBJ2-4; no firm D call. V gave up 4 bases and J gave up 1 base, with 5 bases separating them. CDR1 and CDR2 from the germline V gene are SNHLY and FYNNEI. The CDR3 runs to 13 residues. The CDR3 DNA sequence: TGTGCCAGCAGTGTATTGGCCAAAAACATTCAGTACTTC. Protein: CASSVLAKNIQYF.

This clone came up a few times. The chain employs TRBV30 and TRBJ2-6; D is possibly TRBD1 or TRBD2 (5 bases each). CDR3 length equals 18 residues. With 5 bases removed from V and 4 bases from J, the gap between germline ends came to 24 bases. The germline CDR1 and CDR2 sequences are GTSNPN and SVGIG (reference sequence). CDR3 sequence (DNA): TGTGCCTGGGGGCCGGGGATTTTCTCCAGGGCCGGGGCCAACGTCCTGACTTTC. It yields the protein CAWGPGIFSRAGANVLTF.

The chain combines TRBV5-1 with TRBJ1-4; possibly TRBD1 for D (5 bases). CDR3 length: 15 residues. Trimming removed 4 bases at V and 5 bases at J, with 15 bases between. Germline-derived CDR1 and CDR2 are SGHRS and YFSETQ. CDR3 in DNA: TGCGCCAGCAGCGGGAAAGGGGTCGCAAATGAAAAACTGTTTTTT. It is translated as CASSGKGVANEKLFF.

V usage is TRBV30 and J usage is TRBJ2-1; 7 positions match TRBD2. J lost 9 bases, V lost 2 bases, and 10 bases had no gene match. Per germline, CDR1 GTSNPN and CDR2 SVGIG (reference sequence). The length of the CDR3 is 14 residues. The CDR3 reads CAWSRRGGSTEQFF. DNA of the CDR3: TGTGCCTGGAGTAGGCGCGGGGGATCCACTGAGCAGTTCTTC.

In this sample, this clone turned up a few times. In nucleotides, the CDR3 is TGTGCCAGCAGTTTAAAAGGGAACACTGAAGCTTTCTTT. The encoded protein is CASSLKGNTEAFF. The chain couples TRBV28 to TRBJ1-1, with D uncertain. The CDR3 runs to 13 residues. Germline V lookup: CDR1 MDHEN, CDR2 SYDVKM. V was clipped by 2 bases and J by 1 base, with 5 bases between them.

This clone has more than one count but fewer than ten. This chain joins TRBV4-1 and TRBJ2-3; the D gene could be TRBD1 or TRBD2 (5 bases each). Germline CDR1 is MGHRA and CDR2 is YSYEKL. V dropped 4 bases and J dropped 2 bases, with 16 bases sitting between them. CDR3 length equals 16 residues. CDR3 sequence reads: CASSPLGDRYTDTQYF. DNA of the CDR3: TGCGCCAGCAGCCCCTTGGGAGACAGATACACAGATACGCAGTATTTT.

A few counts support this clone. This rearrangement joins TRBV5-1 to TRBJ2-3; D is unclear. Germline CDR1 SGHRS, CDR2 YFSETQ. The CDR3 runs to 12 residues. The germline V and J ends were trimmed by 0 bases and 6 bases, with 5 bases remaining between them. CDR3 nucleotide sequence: TGCGCCAGCAGCTTGGAGGCGGATACGCAGTATTTT. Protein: CASSLEADTQYF.

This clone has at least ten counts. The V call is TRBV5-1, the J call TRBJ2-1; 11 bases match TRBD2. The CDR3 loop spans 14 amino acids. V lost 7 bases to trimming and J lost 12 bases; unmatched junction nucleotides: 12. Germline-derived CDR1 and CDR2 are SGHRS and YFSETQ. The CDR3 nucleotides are TGCGCCAGCCACTACGAGACTAGCGGGGCGATGCAGTTCTTC. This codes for CASHYETSGAMQFF.

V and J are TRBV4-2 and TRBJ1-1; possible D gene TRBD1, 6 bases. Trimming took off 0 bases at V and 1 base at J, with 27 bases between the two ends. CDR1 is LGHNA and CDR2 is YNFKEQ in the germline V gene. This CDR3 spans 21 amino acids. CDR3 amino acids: CASSQDQGDTYLAIGNTEAFF. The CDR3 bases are TGTGCCAGCAGCCAAGATCAAGGGGACACATATCTCGCGATTGGGAACACTGAAGCTTTCTTT.

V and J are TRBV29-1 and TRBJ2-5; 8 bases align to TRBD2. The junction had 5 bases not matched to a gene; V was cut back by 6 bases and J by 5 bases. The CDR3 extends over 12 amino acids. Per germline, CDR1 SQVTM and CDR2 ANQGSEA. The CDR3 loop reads CSVKAGGETQYF. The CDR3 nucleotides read TGCAGCGTCAAGGCGGGGGGTGAGACCCAGTACTTC.

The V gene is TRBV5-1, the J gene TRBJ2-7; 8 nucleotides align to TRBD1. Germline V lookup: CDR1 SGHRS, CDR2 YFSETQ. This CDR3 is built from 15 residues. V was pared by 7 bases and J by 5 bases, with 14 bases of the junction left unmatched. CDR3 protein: CASARLPGQDNEQYF. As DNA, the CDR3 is TGCGCCAGCGCCCGACTCCCGGGACAGGATAACGAGCAGTACTTC.

The CDR3 DNA follows: TGTGCCAGCATAATTCCAGGGGACACTGAAGCTTTCTTT. It translates to CASIIPGDTEAFF. V usage is TRBV2 and J usage is TRBJ1-1; D possibly corresponds to TRBD1 (6 bases). V lost 7 bases and J 3 bases, leaving 12 bases between the germline ends. The length of the CDR3 is 13 residues. The germline V gene encodes CDR1 SNHLY and CDR2 FYNNEI.

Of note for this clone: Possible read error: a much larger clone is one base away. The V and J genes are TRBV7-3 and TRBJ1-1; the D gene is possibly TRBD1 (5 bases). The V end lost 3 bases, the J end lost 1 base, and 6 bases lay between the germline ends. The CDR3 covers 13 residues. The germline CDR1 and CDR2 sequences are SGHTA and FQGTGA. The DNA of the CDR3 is TGTGCCAGCAGCTTGACAGCGAACACTGAAGCTTTCTTT. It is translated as CASSLTANTEAFF.

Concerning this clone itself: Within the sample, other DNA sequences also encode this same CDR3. CDR3 sequence reads: CASSYSGRVDNSPLHF. CDR3 nucleotide sequence: TGTGCCAGCAGTTACTCCGGCAGGGTCGATAATTCACCCCTCCACTTT. This chain joins TRBV6-5 and TRBJ1-6, with TRBD1 as a possible D gene (5 bases). The CDR3 has 16 residues. Germline assignment: CDR1 MNHEY and CDR2 SVGAGI. Trimming pared 0 bases from V and 5 bases from J, leaving 11 bases between.

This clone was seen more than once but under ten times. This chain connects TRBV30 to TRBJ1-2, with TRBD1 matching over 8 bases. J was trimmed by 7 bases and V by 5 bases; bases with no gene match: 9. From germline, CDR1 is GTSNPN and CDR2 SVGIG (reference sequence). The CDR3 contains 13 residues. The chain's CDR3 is CAWGRAGGSGYTF. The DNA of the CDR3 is TGTGCCTGGGGCCGGGCAGGGGGCTCTGGCTACACCTTC.

CDR3 in DNA: TGTGCCAGCAGCTTGATGGGGAGGGAGAACATTCAGTACTTC. It translates to CASSLMGRENIQYF. This rearrangement joins TRBV5-6 to TRBJ2-4; 7 nucleotides align to TRBD2. V was pared by 1 base and J by 7 bases, with 5 bases of the junction left unmatched. The V gene's germline CDR1 is SGHDT and CDR2 YYEEEE. This CDR3 spans 14 amino acids.